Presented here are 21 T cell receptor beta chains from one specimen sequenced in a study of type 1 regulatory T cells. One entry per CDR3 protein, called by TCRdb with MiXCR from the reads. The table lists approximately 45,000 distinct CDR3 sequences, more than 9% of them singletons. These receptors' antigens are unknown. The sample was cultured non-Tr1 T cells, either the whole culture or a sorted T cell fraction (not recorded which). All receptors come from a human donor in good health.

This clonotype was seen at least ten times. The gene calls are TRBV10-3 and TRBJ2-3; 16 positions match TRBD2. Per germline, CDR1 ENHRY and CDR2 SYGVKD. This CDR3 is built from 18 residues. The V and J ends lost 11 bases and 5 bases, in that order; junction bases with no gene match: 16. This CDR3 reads CAVNTGTSGRADLDTQYF. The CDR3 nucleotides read TGTGCCGTCAACACCGGGACTAGCGGGAGGGCCGATCTAGATACGCAGTATTTT.

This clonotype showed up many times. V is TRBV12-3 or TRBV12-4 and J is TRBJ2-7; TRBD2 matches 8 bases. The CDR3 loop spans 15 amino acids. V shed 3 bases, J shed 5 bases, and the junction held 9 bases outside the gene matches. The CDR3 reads CASSLAGGVFHEQYF. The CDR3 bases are TGTGCCAGCAGTTTGGCGGGAGGAGTCTTCCACGAGCAGTACTTC.

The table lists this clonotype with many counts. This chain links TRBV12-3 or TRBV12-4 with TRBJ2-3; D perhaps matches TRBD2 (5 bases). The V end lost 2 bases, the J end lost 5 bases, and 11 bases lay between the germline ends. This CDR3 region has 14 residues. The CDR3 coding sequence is TGTGCCAGCAGTTTATGGGAGTCGGAAGATACGCAGTATTTT. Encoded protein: CASSLWESEDTQYF.

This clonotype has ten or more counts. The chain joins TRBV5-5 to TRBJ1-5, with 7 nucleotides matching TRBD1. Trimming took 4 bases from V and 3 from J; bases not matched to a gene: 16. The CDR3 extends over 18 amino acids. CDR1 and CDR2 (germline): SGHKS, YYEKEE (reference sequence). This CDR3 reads CASSPVLLDRVINQPQHF. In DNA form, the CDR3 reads TGTGCCAGCAGCCCGGTCTTACTTGACAGGGTTATCAATCAGCCCCAGCATTTT.

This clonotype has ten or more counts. The DNA of the CDR3 is TGTGCCATCAGTCGGACTAGCGGACCTTCCCTCACCGGGGAGCTGTTTTTT. This translates into CAISRTSGPSLTGELFF. This chain connects TRBV10-3 to TRBJ2-2; 10 nucleotides match TRBD2. The CDR3 loop spans 17 amino acids. Trimming at V came to 5 bases and at J to 4 bases, leaving 10 bases not matched to a gene. Germline loops: CDR1 ENHRY, CDR2 SYGVKD.

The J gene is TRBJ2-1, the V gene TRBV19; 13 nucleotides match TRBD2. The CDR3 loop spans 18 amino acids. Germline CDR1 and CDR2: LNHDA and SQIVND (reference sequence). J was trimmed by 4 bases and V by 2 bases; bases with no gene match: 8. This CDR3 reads CASSISSEGLAGYNEQFF. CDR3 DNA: TGTGCCAGTAGTATATCGTCCGAGGGACTAGCGGGGTACAATGAGCAGTTCTTC.

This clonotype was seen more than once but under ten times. The CDR3 sequence is CSVEVWAQREQYF. In DNA form, the CDR3 reads TGCAGCGTTGAAGTGTGGGCTCAACGGGAGCAGTACTTC. The chain joins TRBV29-1 to TRBJ2-7; D unclear. Trimming cost V 1 base and J 7 bases, with 14 bases left between them. The CDR3 extends over 13 amino acids. Germline-derived CDR1 and CDR2 are SQVTM and ANQGSEA.

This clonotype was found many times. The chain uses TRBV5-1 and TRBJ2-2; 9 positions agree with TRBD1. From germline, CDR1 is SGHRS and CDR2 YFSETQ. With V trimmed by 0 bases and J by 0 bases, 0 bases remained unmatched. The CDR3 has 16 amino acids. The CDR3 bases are TGCGCCAGCAGCTTGGGGACAGGGGCGAACACCGGGGAGCTGTTTTTT. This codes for CASSLGTGANTGELFF.

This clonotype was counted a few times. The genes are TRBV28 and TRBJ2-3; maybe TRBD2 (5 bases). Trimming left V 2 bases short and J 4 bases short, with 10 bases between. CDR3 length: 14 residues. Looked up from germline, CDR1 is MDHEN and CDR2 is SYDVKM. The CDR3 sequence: CASSLGGAPDTQYF. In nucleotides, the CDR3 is TGTGCCAGCAGTTTAGGAGGTGCCCCAGATACGCAGTATTTT.

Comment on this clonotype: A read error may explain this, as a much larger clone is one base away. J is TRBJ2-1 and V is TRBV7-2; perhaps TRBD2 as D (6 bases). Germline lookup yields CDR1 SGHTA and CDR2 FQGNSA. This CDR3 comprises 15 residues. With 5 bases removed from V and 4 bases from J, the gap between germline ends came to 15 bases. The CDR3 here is CASSQGLVPYNEQFF. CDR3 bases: TGTGCCAGCAGCCAGGGACTCGTCCCTTACAATGAGCAGTTCTTC.

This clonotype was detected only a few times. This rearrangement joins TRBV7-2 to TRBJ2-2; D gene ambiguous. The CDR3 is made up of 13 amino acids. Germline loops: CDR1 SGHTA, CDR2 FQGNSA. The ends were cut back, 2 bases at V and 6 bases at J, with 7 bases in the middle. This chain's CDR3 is CASSLLSSGELFF. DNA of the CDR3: TGTGCCAGCAGCTTATTATCATCCGGGGAGCTGTTTTTT.

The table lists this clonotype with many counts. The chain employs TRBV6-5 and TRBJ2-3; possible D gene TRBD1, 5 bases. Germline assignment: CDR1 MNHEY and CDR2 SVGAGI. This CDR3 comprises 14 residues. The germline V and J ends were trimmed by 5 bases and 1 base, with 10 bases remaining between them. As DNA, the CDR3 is TGTGCCAGCAGTCGGACACAGCGCACAGATACGCAGTATTTT. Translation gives CASSRTQRTDTQYF.

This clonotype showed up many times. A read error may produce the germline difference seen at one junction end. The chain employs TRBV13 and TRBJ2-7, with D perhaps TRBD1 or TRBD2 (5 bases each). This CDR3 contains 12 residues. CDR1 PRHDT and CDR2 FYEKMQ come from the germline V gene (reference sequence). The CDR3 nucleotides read TGTGCCAGCAGCTTAGGGAGGGGCAGGTCCCACTTC. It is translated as CASSLGRGRSHF.

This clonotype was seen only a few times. The CDR3 coding sequence is TGTGCCTGGACCCCTGGCCGACTAGCGGGGACCCAGTACTTC. It translates to CAWTPGRLAGTQYF. V is TRBV30 and J is TRBJ2-5, with 10 nucleotides matching TRBD2. The CDR3 sequence is 14 residues long. Germline values: CDR1 GTSNPN, CDR2 SVGIG (reference sequence). With 4 bases clipped from V and 7 bases from J, the junction kept 9 bases outside the gene matches.

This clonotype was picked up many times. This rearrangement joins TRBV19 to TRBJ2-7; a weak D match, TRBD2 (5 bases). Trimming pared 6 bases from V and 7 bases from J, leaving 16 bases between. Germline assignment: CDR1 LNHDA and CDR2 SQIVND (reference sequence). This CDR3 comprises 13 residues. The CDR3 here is CASSHGETGEQYF. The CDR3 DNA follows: TGTGCCAGTAGCCATGGGGAGACTGGAGAGCAGTACTTC.

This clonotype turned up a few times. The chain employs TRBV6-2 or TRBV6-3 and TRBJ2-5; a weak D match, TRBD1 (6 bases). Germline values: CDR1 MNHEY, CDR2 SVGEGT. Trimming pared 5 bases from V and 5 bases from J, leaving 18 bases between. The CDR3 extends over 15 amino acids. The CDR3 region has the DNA TGTGCCAGCAGTCTTACAGGGACGGTAGGGGAGACCCAGTACTTC. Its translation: CASSLTGTVGETQYF.

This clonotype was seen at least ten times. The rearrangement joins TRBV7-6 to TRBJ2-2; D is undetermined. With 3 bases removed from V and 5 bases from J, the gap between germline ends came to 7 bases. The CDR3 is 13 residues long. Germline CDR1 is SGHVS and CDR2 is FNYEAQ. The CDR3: CASSFDGTGELFF. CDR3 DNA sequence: TGTGCCAGCAGCTTTGACGGGACCGGGGAGCTGTTTTTT. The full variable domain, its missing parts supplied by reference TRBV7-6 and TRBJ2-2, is GAGVSQSPRYKVTKRGQDVALRCDPISGHVSLYWYRQALGQGPEFLTYFNYEAQQDKSGLPNDRFSAERPEGSISTLTIQRTEQRDSAMYRCASSFDGTGELFFGEGSRLTVL.

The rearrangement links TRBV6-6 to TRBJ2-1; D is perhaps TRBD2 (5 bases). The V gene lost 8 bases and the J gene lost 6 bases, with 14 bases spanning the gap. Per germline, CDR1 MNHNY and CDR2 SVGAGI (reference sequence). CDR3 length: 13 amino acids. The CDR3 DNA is TGTGCCAGCTTCAAACTGGGGAGCAATGAGCAGTTCTTC. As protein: CASFKLGSNEQFF.

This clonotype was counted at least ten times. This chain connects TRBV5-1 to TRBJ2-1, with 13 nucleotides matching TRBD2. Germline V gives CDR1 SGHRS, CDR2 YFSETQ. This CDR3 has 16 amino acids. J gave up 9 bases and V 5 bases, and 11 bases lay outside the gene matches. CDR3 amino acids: CASRTRTSGSSAEQFF. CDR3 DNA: TGCGCCAGCAGAACCCGGACTAGCGGGAGCTCGGCTGAGCAGTTCTTC.

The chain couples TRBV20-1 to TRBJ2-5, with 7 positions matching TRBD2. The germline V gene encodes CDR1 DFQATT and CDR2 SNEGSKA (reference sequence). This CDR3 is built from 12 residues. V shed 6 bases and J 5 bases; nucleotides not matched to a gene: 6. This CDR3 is CSAPGRRETQYF. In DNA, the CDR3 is TGCAGTGCCCCCGGGAGGCGGGAGACCCAGTACTTC.

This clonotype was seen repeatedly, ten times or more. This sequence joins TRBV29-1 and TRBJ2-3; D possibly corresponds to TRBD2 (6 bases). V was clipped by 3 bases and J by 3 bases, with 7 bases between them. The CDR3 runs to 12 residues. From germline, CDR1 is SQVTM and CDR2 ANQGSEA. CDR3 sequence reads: CSVDRGTDTQYF. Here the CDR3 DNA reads TGCAGCGTTGATCGGGGGACAGATACGCAGTATTTT.